The next 10 T cell receptor beta chains were all read from a single sample in a study of graft-versus-host responses after intestinal transplantation. For these receptors, no antigen is known. Here immunoSEQ multiplex PCR was the method, and the copy in TCRdb shows in-frame clones only, minus some. Of 25,000 or so clones listed, around 80% were seen once; the top ten hold 0.65% to 0.75%. Specimen: unstimulated CD4+ T cells sorted from spleen or lymph node cells, collected before intestinal transplant. These receptors came from a human donor who received an intestinal transplant.

The CDR3 loop is CASSSPEGDTQYF. CDR3 DNA sequence: TGTGCCAGCAGCAGCCCGGAGGGGGATACGCAGTATTTT. The genes are TRBV5-5 and TRBJ2-3, with D maybe TRBD2 (6 bases). CDR1 SGHKS and CDR2 YYEKEE come from the germline V gene (reference sequence). The CDR3 consists of 13 residues. Trimming cost V 4 bases and J 6 bases, with 12 bases left between them. Full variable domain (outside the CDR3, taken from reference TRBV5-5 and TRBJ2-3): DAGVTQSPTHLIKTRGQQVTLRCSPISGHKSVSWYQQVLGQGPQFIFQYYEKEERGRGNFPDRFSARQFPNYSSELNVNALLLGDSALYLCASSSPEGDTQYFGPGTRLTVL.

This clone was picked up one time. The CDR3 DNA follows: TGTGCCTTCCTCCAGGGTGTGGAGGAGCAGTACTTC. It is translated as CAFLQGVEEQYF. The rearrangement links TRBV30 to TRBJ2-7; D is possibly TRBD1 (5 bases). Germline V gene data show CDR1 as GTSNPN and CDR2 as SVGIG (reference sequence). Trimming left V 7 bases short and J 7 bases short, with 17 bases between. CDR3 length: 12 residues.

The V call is TRBV30, the J call TRBJ1-2; D gene unclear. CDR3 length equals 13 residues. Trimming pared 0 bases from V and 2 bases from J, leaving 7 bases between. Germline CDR1 is GTSNPN and CDR2 is SVGIG (reference sequence). CDR3 sequence reads: CAWSVTLNYGYTF. As DNA, the CDR3 is TGTGCCTGGAGTGTAACTCTAAACTATGGCTACACCTTC.

The chain employs TRBV6-5 and TRBJ2-2; the D gene is possibly TRBD1 (6 bases). The CDR3 is 15 amino acids. V was clipped by 6 bases and J by 2 bases, with 13 bases between them. Germline CDR1 and CDR2: MNHEY and SVGAGI. This CDR3 is CASSPRDINTGELFF. Written as DNA, the CDR3 is TGTGCCAGCAGCCCCCGGGACATCAACACCGGGGAGCTGTTTTTT.

The chain links TRBV27 to TRBJ2-7, with D tentatively TRBD2 (6 bases). Trimming took off 3 bases at V and 4 bases at J, with 13 bases between the two ends. The CDR3 sequence is 14 residues long. Germline V gene lookup returns CDR1 MNHEY and CDR2 SMNVEV (reference sequence). CDR3 bases: TGTGCCAGCAGTTTTAGGGAGGCGGAATACGAGCAGTACTTC. Translated: CASSFREAEYEQYF.

V gene TRBV4-1 combines with J gene TRBJ2-2; D is ambiguous. The germline V and J ends were trimmed by 5 bases and 1 base, with 8 bases remaining between them. The germline V gene has CDR1 MGHRA and CDR2 YSYEKL. The CDR3 extends over 14 amino acids. The CDR3 coding sequence is TGCGCCAGCAGCGTAGTGGGGAACACCGGGGAGCTGTTTTTT. Amino acid sequence: CASSVVGNTGELFF.

This rearrangement joins TRBV11-3 to TRBJ2-5; D remains unclear. Trimming stripped 1 base from V and 2 bases from J, with 14 bases between. The CDR3 sequence is 16 residues long. Per germline, CDR1 SGHNT and CDR2 YENEEA. This CDR3 reads CASSLGGTLGQETQYF. The CDR3 DNA reads as TGTGCCAGCAGCTTAGGAGGCACCCTGGGGCAAGAGACCCAGTACTTC.

This chain connects TRBV18 to TRBJ1-1; D may be TRBD1 (6 bases). Per the germline V gene, CDR1 is KGHSH and CDR2 is LQKENI. Trimming removed 2 bases at V and 1 base at J, with 11 bases between. The CDR3 runs 15 residues. This CDR3 is CASSPGGQQNTEAFF. DNA for the CDR3: TGTGCCAGCTCACCAGGAGGACAGCAGAACACTGAAGCTTTCTTT.

This chain links TRBV2 with TRBJ2-5; perhaps TRBD2 as D (5 bases). V gave up 3 bases and J gave up 0 bases, with 8 bases separating them. Looked up from germline, CDR1 is SNHLY and CDR2 is FYNNEI. The CDR3 spans 14 residues. The CDR3 sequence is CASSEWEYQETQYF. CDR3 in DNA: TGTGCCAGCAGTGAGTGGGAGTACCAAGAGACCCAGTACTTC.

The chain carries TRBV4-1 and TRBJ1-4, with 9 bases lining up with TRBD1. V lost 8 bases, J lost 3 bases, and 1 base stayed unmatched. CDR1 is MGHRA and CDR2 is YSYEKL in the germline V gene. The CDR3 is made up of 13 amino acids. This chain's CDR3 is CASGTGPNEKLFF. DNA for the CDR3: TGCGCCAGCGGGACAGGGCCTAATGAAAAACTGTTTTTT.